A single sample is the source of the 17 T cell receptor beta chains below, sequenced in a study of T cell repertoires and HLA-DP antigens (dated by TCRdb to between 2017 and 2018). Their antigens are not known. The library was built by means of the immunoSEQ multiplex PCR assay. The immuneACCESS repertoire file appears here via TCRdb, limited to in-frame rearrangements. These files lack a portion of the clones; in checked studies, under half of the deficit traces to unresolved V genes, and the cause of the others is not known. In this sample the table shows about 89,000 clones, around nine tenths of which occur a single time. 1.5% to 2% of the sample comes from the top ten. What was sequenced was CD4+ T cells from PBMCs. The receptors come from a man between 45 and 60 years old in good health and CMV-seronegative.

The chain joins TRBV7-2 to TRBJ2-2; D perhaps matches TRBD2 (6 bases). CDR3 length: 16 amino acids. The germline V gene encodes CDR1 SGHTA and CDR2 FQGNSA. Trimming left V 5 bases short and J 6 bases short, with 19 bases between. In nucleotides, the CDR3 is TGTGCCAGCAGCGCAACCCCCGGCGGGGTGGCCGGGGAGCTGTTTTTT. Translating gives CASSATPGGVAGELFF. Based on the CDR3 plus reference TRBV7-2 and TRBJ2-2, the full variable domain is GAGVSQSPSNKVTEKGKDVELRCDPISGHTALYWYRQSLGQGLEFLIYFQGNSAPDKSGLPSDRFSAERTGGSVSTLTIQRTQQEDSAVYLCASSATPGGVAGELFFGEGSRLTVL.

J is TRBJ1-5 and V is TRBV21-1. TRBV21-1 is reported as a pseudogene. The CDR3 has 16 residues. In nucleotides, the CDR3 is TGTGCCAGCAGCACCTCCCAAAGGCCGAGGAGCCAGCCCCAGCATTTT. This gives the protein CASSTSQRPRSQPQHF.

The chain's CDR3 is CASSLGNGRRDISEAFF. The CDR3 DNA reads as TGTGCCAGCAGCCTTGGAAACGGGAGACGCGATATCTCTGAAGCTTTCTTT. The V gene is TRBV7-9, the J gene TRBJ1-1; D remains unclear. The CDR3 is 17 amino acids. The germline V and J ends were trimmed by 5 bases and 6 bases, with 25 bases remaining between them. Germline V lookup: CDR1 SEHNR, CDR2 FQNEAQ (reference sequence).

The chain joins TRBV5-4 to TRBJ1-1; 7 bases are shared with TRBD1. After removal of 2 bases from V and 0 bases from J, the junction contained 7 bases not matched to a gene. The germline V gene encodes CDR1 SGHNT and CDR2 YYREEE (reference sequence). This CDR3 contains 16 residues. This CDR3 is CASSLGTAMLNTEAFF. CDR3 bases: TGTGCCAGCAGCTTAGGGACAGCGATGTTGAACACTGAAGCTTTCTTT.

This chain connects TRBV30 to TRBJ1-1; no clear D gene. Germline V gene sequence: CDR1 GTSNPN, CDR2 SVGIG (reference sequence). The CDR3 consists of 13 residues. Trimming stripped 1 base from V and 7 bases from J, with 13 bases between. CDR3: CAWSGHRASEAFF. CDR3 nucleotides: TGTGCCTGGAGTGGGCACCGCGCTAGTGAAGCTTTCTTT.

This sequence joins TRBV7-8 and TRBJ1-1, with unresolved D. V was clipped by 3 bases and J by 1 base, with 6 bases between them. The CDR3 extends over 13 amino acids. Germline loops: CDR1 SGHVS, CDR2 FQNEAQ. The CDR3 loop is CASSFNRNTEAFF. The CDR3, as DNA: TGTGCCAGCAGCTTTAACCGGAACACTGAAGCTTTCTTT.

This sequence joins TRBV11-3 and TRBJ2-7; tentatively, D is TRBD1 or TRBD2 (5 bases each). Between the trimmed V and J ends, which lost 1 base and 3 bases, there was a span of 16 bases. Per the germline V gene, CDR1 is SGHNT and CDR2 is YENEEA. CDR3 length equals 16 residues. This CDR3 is CASSLVGSGSNYEQYF. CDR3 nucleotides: TGTGCCAGCAGCTTAGTAGGGTCAGGGAGCAACTACGAGCAGTACTTC. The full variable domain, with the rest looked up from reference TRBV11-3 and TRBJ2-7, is EAGVVQSPRYKIIEKKQPVAFWCNPISGHNTLYWYLQNLGQGPELLIRYENEEAVDDSQLPKDRFSAERLKGVDSTLKIQPAELGDSAVYLCASSLVGSGSNYEQYFGPGTRLTVT.

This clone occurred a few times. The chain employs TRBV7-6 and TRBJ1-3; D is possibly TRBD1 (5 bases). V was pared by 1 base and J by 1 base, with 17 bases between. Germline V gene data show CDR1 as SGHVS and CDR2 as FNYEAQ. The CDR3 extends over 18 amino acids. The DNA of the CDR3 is TGTGCCAGCAGCTTAGTAAAGGGGCAGGGAATATCTGGAAACACCATATATTTT. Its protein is CASSLVKGQGISGNTIYF. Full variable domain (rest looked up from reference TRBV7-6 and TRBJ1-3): GAGVSQSPRYKVTKRGQDVALRCDPISGHVSLYWYRQALGQGPEFLTYFNYEAQQDKSGLPNDRFSAERPEGSISTLTIQRTEQRDSAMYRCASSLVKGQGISGNTIYFGEGSWLTVV.

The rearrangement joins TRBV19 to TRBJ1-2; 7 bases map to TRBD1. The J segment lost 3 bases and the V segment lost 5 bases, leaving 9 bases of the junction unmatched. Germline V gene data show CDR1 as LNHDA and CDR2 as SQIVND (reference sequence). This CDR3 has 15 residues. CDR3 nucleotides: TGTGCCAGTAGTCGGGACAGAGGGAGAGACTATGGCTACACCTTC. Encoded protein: CASSRDRGRDYGYTF.

For the CDR3, the DNA is TGTGCCATCAGAGACACCTACGAGCAGTACTTC. The encoded protein is CAIRDTYEQYF. The J gene is TRBJ2-7, the V gene TRBV10-3; D gene unclear. The CDR3 has 11 amino acids. The V and J ends lost 6 bases and 2 bases respectively, with 5 bases between them. Germline CDR1 is ENHRY and CDR2 is SYGVKD.

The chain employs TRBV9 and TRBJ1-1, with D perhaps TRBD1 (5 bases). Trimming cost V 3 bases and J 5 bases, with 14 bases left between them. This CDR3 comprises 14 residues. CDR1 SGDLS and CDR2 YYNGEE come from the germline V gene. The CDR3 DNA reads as TGTGCCAGCAGCGCACGGGTCAGGGTTACTGAAGCTTTCTTT. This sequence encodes CASSARVRVTEAFF.

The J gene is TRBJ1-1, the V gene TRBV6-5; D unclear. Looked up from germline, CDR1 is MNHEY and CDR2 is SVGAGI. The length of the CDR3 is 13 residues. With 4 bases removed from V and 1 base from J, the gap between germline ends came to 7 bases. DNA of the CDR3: TGTGCCAGCAGTTCCCGGCGGAACACTGAAGCTTTCTTT. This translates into CASSSRRNTEAFF.

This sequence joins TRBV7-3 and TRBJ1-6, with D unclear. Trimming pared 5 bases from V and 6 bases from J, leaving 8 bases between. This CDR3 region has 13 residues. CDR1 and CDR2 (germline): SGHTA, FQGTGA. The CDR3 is CASSPGGNSPLHF. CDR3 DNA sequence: TGTGCCAGCAGCCCTGGCGGTAATTCACCCCTCCACTTT.

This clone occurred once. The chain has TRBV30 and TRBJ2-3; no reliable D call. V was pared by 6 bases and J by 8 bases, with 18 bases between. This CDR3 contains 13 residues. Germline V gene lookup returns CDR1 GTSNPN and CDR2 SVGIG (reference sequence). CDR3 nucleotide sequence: TGTGCCTGTACACCAAAGGGATTTGGTACGCAGTATTTT. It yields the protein CACTPKGFGTQYF. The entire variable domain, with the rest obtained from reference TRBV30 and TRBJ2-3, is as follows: SQTIHQWPATLVQPVGSPLSLECTVEGTSNPNLYWYRQAAGRGLQLLFYSVGIGQISSEVPQNLSASRPQDRQFILSSKKLLLSDSGFYLCACTPKGFGTQYFGPGTRLTVL.

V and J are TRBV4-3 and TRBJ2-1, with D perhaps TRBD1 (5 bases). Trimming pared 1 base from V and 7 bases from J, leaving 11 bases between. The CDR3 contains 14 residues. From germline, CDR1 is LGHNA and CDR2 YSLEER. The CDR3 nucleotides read TGCGCCAGCAGCCAAGTGAGCAGGGCGAATGAGCAGTTCTTC. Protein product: CASSQVSRANEQFF.

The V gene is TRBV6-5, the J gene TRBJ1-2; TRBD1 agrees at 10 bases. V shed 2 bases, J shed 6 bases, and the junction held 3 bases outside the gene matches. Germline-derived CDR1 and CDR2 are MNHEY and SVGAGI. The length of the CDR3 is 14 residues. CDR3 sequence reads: CASSYAGQGHGYTF. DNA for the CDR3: TGTGCCAGCAGTTACGCGGGACAGGGGCATGGCTACACCTTC.

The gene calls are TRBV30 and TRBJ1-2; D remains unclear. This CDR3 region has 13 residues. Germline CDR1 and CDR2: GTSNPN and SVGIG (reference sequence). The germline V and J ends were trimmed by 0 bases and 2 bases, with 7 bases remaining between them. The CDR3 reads CAWSVSQNYGYTF. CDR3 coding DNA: TGTGCCTGGAGTGTAAGTCAGAACTATGGCTACACCTTC.